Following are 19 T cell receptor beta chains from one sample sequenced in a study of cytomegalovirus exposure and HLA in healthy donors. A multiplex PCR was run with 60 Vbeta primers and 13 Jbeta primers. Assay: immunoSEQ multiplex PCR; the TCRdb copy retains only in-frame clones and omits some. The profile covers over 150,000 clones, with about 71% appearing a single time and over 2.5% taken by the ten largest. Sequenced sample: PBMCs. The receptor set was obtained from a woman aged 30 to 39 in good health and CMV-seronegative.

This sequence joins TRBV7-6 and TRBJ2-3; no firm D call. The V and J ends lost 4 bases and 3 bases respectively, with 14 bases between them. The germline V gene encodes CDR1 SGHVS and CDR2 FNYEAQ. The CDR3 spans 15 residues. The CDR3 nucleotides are TGTGCCAGCAGCTCAGCCACAGATAAGACAGATACGCAGTATTTT. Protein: CASSSATDKTDTQYF.

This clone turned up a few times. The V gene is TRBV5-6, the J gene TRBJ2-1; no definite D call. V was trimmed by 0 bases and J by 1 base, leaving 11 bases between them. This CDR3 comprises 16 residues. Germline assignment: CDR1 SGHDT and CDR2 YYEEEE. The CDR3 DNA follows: TGTGCCAGCAGCTTGGGACAAGAGTTTTCCTACAATGAGCAGTTCTTC. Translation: CASSLGQEFSYNEQFF.

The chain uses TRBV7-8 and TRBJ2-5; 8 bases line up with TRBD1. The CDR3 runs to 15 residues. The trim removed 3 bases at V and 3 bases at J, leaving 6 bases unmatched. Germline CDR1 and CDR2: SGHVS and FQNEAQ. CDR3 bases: TGTGCCAGCAGCTTCCCTACGGACAGGGAAGAGACCCAGTACTTC. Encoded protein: CASSFPTDREETQYF.

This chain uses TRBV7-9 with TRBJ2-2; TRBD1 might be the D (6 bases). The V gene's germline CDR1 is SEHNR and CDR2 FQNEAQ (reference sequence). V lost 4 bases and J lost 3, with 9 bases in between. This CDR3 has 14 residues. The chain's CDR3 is CASSSQGYTGELFF. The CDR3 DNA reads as TGTGCCAGCAGCTCGCAGGGGTACACCGGGGAGCTGTTTTTT.

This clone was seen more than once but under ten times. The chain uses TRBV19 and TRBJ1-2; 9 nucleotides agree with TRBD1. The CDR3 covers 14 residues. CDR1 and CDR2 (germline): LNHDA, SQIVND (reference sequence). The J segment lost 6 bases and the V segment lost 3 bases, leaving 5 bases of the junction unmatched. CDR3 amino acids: CASSITGTGHGYTF. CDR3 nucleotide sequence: TGTGCCAGTAGTATTACCGGGACAGGGCATGGCTACACCTTC. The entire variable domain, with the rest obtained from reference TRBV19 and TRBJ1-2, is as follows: DGGITQSPKYLFRKEGQNVTLSCEQNLNHDAMYWYRQDPGQGLRLIYYSQIVNDFQKGDIAEGYSVSREKKESFPLTVTSAQKNPTAFYLCASSITGTGHGYTFGSGTRLTVV.

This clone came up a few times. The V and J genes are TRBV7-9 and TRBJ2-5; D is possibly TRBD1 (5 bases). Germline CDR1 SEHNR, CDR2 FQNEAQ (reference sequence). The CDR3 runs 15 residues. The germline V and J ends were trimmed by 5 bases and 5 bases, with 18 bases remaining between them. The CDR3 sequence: CASSDPREGRETQYF. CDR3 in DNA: TGTGCCAGCAGCGACCCCAGGGAAGGGCGGGAGACCCAGTACTTC.

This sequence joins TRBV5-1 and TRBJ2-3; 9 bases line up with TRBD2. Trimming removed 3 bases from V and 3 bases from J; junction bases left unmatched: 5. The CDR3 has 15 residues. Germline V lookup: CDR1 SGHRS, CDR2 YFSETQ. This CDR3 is CASSSSGGPTDTQYF. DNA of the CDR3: TGCGCCAGCAGCTCCAGCGGGGGGCCAACAGATACGCAGTATTTT.

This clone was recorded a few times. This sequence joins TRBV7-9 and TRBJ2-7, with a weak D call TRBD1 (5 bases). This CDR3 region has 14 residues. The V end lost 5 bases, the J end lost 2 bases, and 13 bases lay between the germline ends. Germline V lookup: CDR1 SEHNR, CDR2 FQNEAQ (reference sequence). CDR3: CASSVSRRAYEQYF. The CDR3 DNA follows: TGTGCCAGCAGCGTCTCTCGCAGGGCCTACGAGCAGTACTTC.

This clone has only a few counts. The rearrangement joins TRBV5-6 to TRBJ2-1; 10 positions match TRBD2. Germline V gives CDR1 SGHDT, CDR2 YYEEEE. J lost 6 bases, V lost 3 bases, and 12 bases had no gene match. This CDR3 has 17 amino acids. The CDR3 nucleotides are TGTGCCAGCAGCTCCCCCCCCCTAGCGGGAGACCCCAATGAGCAGTTCTTC. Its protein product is CASSSPPLAGDPNEQFF.

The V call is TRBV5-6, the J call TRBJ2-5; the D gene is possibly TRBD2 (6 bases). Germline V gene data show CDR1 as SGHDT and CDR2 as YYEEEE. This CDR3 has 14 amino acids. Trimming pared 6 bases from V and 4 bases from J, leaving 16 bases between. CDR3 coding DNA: TGTGCCAGCACTACCCTGGCGGGGAGAGAGACCCAGTACTTC. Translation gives CASTTLAGRETQYF.

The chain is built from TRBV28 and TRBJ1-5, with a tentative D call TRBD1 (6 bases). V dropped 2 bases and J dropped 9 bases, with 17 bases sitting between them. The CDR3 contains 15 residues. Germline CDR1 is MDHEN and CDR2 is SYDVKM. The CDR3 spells CASSLQGRVTTPQHF. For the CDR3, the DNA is TGTGCCAGCAGTTTACAGGGGAGGGTGACTACGCCCCAGCATTTT.

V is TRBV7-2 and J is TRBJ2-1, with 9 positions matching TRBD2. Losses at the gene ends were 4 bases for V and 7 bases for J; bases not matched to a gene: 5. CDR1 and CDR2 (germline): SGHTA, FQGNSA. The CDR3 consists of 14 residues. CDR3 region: CASSWGLASNEQFF. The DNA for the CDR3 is TGTGCCAGCAGCTGGGGACTAGCTAGTAATGAGCAGTTCTTC.

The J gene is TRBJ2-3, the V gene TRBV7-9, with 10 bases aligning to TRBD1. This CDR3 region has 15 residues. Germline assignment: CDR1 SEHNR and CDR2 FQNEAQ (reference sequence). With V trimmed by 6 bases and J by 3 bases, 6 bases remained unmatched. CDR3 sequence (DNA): TGTGCCAGCAGACGCGACAGGGGGCAGACAGATACGCAGTATTTT. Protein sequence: CASRRDRGQTDTQYF. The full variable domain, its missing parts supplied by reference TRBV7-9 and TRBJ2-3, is DTGVSQNPRHKITKRGQNVTFRCDPISEHNRLYWYRQTLGQGPEFLTYFQNEAQLEKSRLLSDRFSAERPKGSFSTLEIQRTEQGDSAMYLCASRRDRGQTDTQYFGPGTRLTVL.

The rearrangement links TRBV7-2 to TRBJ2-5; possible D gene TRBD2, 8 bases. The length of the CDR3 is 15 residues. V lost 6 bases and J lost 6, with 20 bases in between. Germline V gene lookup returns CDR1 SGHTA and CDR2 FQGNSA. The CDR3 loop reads CASRHREGAGKTQYF. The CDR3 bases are TGTGCCAGCAGACATCGGGAGGGGGCGGGAAAGACCCAGTACTTC.

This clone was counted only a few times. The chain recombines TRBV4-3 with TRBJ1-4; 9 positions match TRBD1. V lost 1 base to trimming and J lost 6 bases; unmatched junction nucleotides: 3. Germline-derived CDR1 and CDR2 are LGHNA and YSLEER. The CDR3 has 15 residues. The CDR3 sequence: CASSQAGTGYEKLFF. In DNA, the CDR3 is TGCGCCAGCAGCCAAGCCGGGACAGGGTATGAAAAACTGTTTTTT.

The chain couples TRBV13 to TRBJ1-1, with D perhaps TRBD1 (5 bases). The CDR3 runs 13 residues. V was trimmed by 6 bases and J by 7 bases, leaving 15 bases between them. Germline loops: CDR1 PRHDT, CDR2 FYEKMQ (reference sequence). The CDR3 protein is CASRPQEQREAFF. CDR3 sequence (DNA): TGTGCCAGCAGGCCACAGGAGCAGCGTGAAGCTTTCTTT. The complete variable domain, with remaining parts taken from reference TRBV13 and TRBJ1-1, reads AAGVIQSPRHLIKEKRETATLKCYPIPRHDTVYWYQQGPGQDPQFLISFYEKMQSDKGSIPDRFSAQQFSDYHSELNMSSLELGDSALYFCASRPQEQREAFFGQGTRLTVV.

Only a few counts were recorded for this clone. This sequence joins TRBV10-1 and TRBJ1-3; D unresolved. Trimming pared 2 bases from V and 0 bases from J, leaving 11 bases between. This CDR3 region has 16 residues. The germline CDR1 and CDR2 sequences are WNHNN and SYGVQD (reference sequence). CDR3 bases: TGCGCCAGCAGTGAGAACAGAAAAAGCTCTGGAAACACCATATATTTT. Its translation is CASSENRKSSGNTIYF.

The CDR3 DNA is TGTGCCAGCAGCTTGAGGGGGACAGGGTTTGGCGAGCAGTACTTC. Its protein is CASSLRGTGFGEQYF. This rearrangement joins TRBV5-4 to TRBJ2-7, with 9 bases identical to TRBD1. Looked up from germline, CDR1 is SGHNT and CDR2 is YYREEE (reference sequence). This CDR3 spans 15 amino acids. After removal of 1 base from V and 6 bases from J, the junction contained 8 bases not matched to a gene.

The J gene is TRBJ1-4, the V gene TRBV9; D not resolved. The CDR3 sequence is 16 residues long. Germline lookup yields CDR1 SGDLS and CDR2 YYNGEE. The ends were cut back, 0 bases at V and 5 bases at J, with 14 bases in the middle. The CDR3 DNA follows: TGTGCCAGCAGCGTAGCTTACGGGGATACCAATGAAAAACTGTTTTTT. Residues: CASSVAYGDTNEKLFF.